This passage covers 22 T cell receptor beta chains from one sample sequenced in a study of T cell responses to AZD1222 COVID-19 vaccine. Sequencing used immunoSEQ multiplex PCR; TCRdb keeps in-frame clones, though not all of them. The sample consists of 130,000 to 150,000 clones, approximately 78% of them appearing once. Here the sequenced sample was peripheral blood, taken on day 0 of MenACWY control vaccination. These receptors came from an adult in good health.

There are a few counts of this clone. This chain uses TRBV29-1 with TRBJ1-2, with D perhaps matching TRBD1 (6 bases). V lost 4 bases to trimming and J lost 4 bases, with 13 bases between them. The CDR3 totals 13 residues. Germline V CDR1 and CDR2: SQVTM, ANQGSEA. The CDR3 region has the DNA TGCAGCGTTGTGACAGGCCGAGGCTATGGCTACACCTTC. It encodes CSVVTGRGYGYTF.

The gene calls are TRBV4-2 and TRBJ1-1, with D possibly being TRBD1 (5 bases). CDR1 LGHNA and CDR2 YNFKEQ come from the germline V gene. The CDR3 totals 15 residues. Trimming took off 0 bases at V and 1 base at J, with 9 bases between the two ends. In nucleotides, the CDR3 is TGTGCCAGCAGCCAAGATATGGGGGGGAACACTGAAGCTTTCTTT. Its protein is CASSQDMGGNTEAFF.

This CDR3 is CASAFGAYEQYF. For the CDR3, the DNA is TGTGCCAGCGCCTTCGGAGCCTACGAGCAGTACTTC. The V gene is TRBV7-9, the J gene TRBJ2-7; D gene ambiguous. The CDR3 sequence is 12 residues long. The germline V and J ends were trimmed by 8 bases and 2 bases, with 10 bases remaining between them. Germline V gene sequence: CDR1 SEHNR, CDR2 FQNEAQ (reference sequence).

The chain couples TRBV18 to TRBJ2-1; D not resolved. The length of the CDR3 is 15 residues. Deletions cut 0 bases from V and 8 bases from J, with 14 bases between. Looked up from germline, CDR1 is KGHSH and CDR2 is LQKENI. The DNA of the CDR3 is TGTGCCAGCTCACCACCAACCGTTTGGGTATATGAGCAGTTCTTC. Its translation is CASSPPTVWVYEQFF.

This clone has only one observation. The V gene is TRBV2, the J gene TRBJ1-5; tentatively, D is TRBD1 (5 bases). Germline values: CDR1 SNHLY, CDR2 FYNNEI. Between the trimmed V and J ends, which lost 5 bases and 2 bases, there was a span of 13 bases. The CDR3 is 15 residues long. The CDR3 here is CASSRSGNGNQPQHF. Here the CDR3 DNA reads TGTGCCAGCAGTCGTTCAGGGAACGGCAATCAGCCCCAGCATTTT.

The chain combines TRBV18 with TRBJ2-5, with D maybe TRBD2 (6 bases). V was pared by 8 bases and J by 4 bases, with 17 bases between. This CDR3 spans 14 amino acids. From germline, CDR1 is KGHSH and CDR2 LQKENI. The CDR3 DNA follows: TGTGCCAGCACCGGGAGAAGAAGGGGAGAGACCCAGTACTTC. Translation gives CASTGRRRGETQYF.

The chain uses TRBV9 and TRBJ2-2; D possibly corresponds to TRBD1 (5 bases). Germline assignment: CDR1 SGDLS and CDR2 YYNGEE. V lost 0 bases, J lost 4 bases, and 10 bases lay in between. The CDR3 contains 15 residues. CDR3 DNA: TGTGCCAGCAGCGTAGCAGGGTTCTCCACCGGGGAGCTGTTTTTT. Translating gives CASSVAGFSTGELFF.

As to this clone: Other nucleotide sequences from this sample produce the same CDR3. The CDR3 spells CASSLRWGSNYGYTF. In nucleotides, the CDR3 is TGTGCCAGCAGCTTGCGTTGGGGGTCGAACTATGGCTACACCTTC. The chain recombines TRBV5-6 with TRBJ1-2, with D possibly being TRBD1 (5 bases). The CDR3 length is 15 residues. The V end was cut by 1 base, the J end by 2 bases, with 12 bases between. CDR1 is SGHDT, CDR2 YYEEEE, per germline.

This chain uses TRBV18 with TRBJ2-1, with 7 bases aligning to TRBD1. V lost 3 bases and J lost 5; bases outside the gene matches: 4. CDR1 is KGHSH and CDR2 is LQKENI in the germline V gene. The CDR3 is 14 amino acids. As DNA, the CDR3 is TGTGCCAGCTCACCGTCCACAGGGGACAATGAGCAGTTCTTC. Its translation is CASSPSTGDNEQFF.

In this sample, this clone turned up a few times. V gene TRBV9 combines with J gene TRBJ1-1; perhaps TRBD1 as D (5 bases). The CDR3 has 16 amino acids. V dropped 0 bases and J dropped 2 bases, with 14 bases sitting between them. Per the germline V gene, CDR1 is SGDLS and CDR2 is YYNGEE. In DNA form, the CDR3 reads TGTGCCAGCAGCGTAGTGGATGGGACCCCAAACACTGAAGCTTTCTTT. Translated: CASSVVDGTPNTEAFF.

The CDR3 sequence: CASSVGISGANVLTF. The CDR3 DNA reads TGCGCCAGCAGTGTCGGTATTTCTGGGGCCAACGTCCTGACTTTC. The rearrangement links TRBV10-2 to TRBJ2-6; D is ambiguous. Per the germline V gene, CDR1 is WSHSY and CDR2 is SAAADI. The V and J ends lost 4 bases and 1 base respectively, with 8 bases between them. The CDR3 consists of 15 residues.

As DNA, the CDR3 is TGTGCCAGCAGCCGACTGAATCAGCCCCAGCATTTT. Its protein is CASSRLNQPQHF. The chain uses TRBV5-6 and TRBJ1-5; D not resolved. The CDR3 runs to 12 residues. V lost 4 bases to trimming and J lost 4 bases, with 6 bases between them. CDR1 and CDR2 from the germline V gene are SGHDT and YYEEEE.

The chain recombines TRBV27 with TRBJ1-2; 8 nucleotides match TRBD1. The CDR3 totals 15 residues. Germline CDR1 MNHEY, CDR2 SMNVEV (reference sequence). V was pared by 6 bases and J by 8 bases, with 14 bases of the junction left unmatched. The CDR3 DNA reads as TGTGCCAGCAGACGTCAGGACAGGGCCGGGGGGGGCTACACCTTC. It encodes CASRRQDRAGGGYTF.

This chain joins TRBV15 and TRBJ2-5; D not certain. The CDR3 length is 16 residues. The ends were cut back, 0 bases at V and 1 base at J, with 12 bases in the middle. Germline values: CDR1 LNHNV, CDR2 YYDKDF (reference sequence). This chain's CDR3 is CATSRDKARSQETQYF. The CDR3 DNA reads TGTGCCACCAGCAGAGATAAGGCCAGGTCCCAAGAGACCCAGTACTTC.

This clone has only one observation. The genes are TRBV25-1 and TRBJ1-1, with D unresolved. Between the trimmed V and J ends, which lost 1 base and 0 bases, there was a span of 9 bases. The CDR3 contains 15 residues. In germline, CDR1 is MGHDK, CDR2 SYGVNS. The CDR3 DNA is TGTGCCAGCAGTGAATGGGGAGAGTTGAACACTGAAGCTTTCTTT. It encodes CASSEWGELNTEAFF.

Here the CDR3 reads CASSRVLQESTQYF. The CDR3 DNA follows: TGTGCCAGCAGTCGCGTCCTACAGGAAAGTACGCAGTATTTT. The chain couples TRBV2 to TRBJ2-3; TRBD1 might be the D (5 bases). The CDR3 is 14 residues long. V lost 5 bases and J lost 8, with 17 bases in between. Germline CDR1 is SNHLY and CDR2 is FYNNEI.

This chain links TRBV6-1 with TRBJ2-5, with a weak D call TRBD1 (5 bases). The CDR3 spans 13 residues. V lost 1 base to trimming and J lost 7 bases, with 10 bases between them. Germline V gene sequence: CDR1 MNHNS, CDR2 SASEGT. CDR3 nucleotides: TGTGCCAGCAGTGAAGACAGGCAGGGGACCCAGTACTTC. Protein product: CASSEDRQGTQYF.

The chain employs TRBV27 and TRBJ2-3; D possibly uses TRBD1 or TRBD2 (5 bases each). Per germline, CDR1 MNHEY and CDR2 SMNVEV (reference sequence). The CDR3 totals 17 residues. V lost 7 bases, J lost 8 bases, and 28 bases lay in between. The CDR3 sequence is CASKIGTPSGRSGTQYF. The CDR3 DNA is TGTGCCAGCAAAATAGGGACCCCCTCGGGTCGAAGTGGTACGCAGTATTTT.

The chain uses TRBV6-5 and TRBJ1-1, with a tentative D call TRBD1 (5 bases). Germline-derived CDR1 and CDR2 are MNHEY and SVGAGI. V lost 6 bases to trimming and J lost 2 bases, with 10 bases between them. The CDR3 contains 13 residues. For the CDR3, the DNA is TGTGCCAGCAGAGATACAGGAAACACTGAAGCTTTCTTT. Translating gives CASRDTGNTEAFF.

V is TRBV25-1 and J is TRBJ2-3, with 12 nucleotides matching TRBD2. The CDR3 spans 15 residues. Germline CDR1 and CDR2: MGHDK and SYGVNS. V lost 7 bases, J lost 11 bases, and 13 bases stayed unmatched. The CDR3 sequence is CASTPRASGGAGQYF. As DNA, the CDR3 is TGTGCCAGCACCCCCCGGGCTAGCGGGGGGGCCGGGCAGTATTTT. The full variable domain, completed using reference TRBV25-1 and TRBJ2-3, is EADIYQTPRYLVIGTGKKITLECSQTMGHDKMYWYQQDPGMELHLIHYSYGVNSTEKGDLSSESTVSRIRTEHFPLTLESARPSHTSQYLCASTPRASGGAGQYFGPGTRLTVL.

The V call is TRBV6-5, the J call TRBJ1-1; maybe TRBD1 (5 bases). Trimming took 6 bases from V and 7 from J, leaving 21 bases between them. There are 15 residues in the CDR3. Germline values: CDR1 MNHEY, CDR2 SVGAGI. CDR3 amino acids: CASSLDQGELIEAFF. The CDR3, as DNA: TGTGCCAGCAGCCTAGACCAGGGAGAGCTAATTGAAGCTTTCTTT.

The CDR3 loop reads CASSPGDLLYGYTF. In DNA, the CDR3 is TGTGCCAGCAGCCCCGGGGACCTCCTCTATGGCTACACCTTC. The chain employs TRBV3-1 (or the pseudogene TRBV3-2) and TRBJ1-2; D possibly corresponds to TRBD1 (5 bases). Per the germline V gene, CDR1 is LGHDT and CDR2 is YNNKEL (reference sequence). CDR3 length: 14 amino acids. Trimming shortened V by 4 bases and J by 4 bases, and 13 bases separated the two germline ends.